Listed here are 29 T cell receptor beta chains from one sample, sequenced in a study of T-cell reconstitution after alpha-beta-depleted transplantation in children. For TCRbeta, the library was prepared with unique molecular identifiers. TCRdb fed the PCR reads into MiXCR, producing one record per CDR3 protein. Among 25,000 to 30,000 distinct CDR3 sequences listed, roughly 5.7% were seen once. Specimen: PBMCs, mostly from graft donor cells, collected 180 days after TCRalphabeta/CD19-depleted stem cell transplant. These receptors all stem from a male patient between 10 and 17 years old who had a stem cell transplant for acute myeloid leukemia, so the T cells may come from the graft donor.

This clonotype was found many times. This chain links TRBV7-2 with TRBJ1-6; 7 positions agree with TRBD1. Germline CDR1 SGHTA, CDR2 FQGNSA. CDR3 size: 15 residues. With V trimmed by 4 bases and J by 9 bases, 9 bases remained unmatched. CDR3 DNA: TGTGCCAGCAGCTCGGAACAGGGGTTCGGTTCACCCCTCCACTTT. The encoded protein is CASSSEQGFGSPLHF. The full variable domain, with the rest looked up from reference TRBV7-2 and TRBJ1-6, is GAGVSQSPSNKVTEKGKDVELRCDPISGHTALYWYRQSLGQGLEFLIYFQGNSAPDKSGLPSDRFSAERTGGSVSTLTIQRTQQEDSAVYLCASSSEQGFGSPLHFGNGTRLTVT.

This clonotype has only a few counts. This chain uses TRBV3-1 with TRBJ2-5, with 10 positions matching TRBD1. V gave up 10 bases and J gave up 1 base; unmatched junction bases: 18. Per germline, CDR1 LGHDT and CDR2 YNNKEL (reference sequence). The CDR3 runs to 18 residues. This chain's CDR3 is CATCQDGGTGVLQETQYF. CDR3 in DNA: TGTGCCACCTGCCAAGATGGAGGGACAGGGGTACTCCAAGAGACCCAGTACTTC.

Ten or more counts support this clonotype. Written as DNA, the CDR3 is TGTGCCAGCCTATCCGGGACAGGGAATTCACCCCTCCACTTT. As protein: CASLSGTGNSPLHF. The chain has TRBV27 and TRBJ1-6, with 9 bases aligning to TRBD1. The CDR3 has 14 residues. In germline, CDR1 is MNHEY, CDR2 SMNVEV (reference sequence). The V and J ends lost 8 bases and 7 bases, in that order; junction bases with no gene match: 6.

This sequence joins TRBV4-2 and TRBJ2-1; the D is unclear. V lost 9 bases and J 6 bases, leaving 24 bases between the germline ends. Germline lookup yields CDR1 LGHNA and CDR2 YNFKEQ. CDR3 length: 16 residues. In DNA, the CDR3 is TGTGCCAGGGGCCCCGGTCTACTCTGCCCACGCAATGAGCAGTTCTTC. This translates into CARGPGLLCPRNEQFF.

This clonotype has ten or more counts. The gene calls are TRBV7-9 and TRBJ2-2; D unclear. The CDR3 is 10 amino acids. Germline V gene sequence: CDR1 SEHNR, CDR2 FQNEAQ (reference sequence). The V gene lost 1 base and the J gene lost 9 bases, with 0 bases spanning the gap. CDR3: CASSLGELFF. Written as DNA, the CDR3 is TGTGCCAGCAGCTTAGGGGAGCTGTTTTTT. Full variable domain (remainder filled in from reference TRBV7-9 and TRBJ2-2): DTGVSQNPRHKITKRGQNVTFRCDPISEHNRLYWYRQTLGQGPEFLTYFQNEAQLEKSRLLSDRFSAERPKGSFSTLEIQRTEQGDSAMYLCASSLGELFFGEGSRLTVL.

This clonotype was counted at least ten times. The CDR3: CASEQGASSYNSPLHF. CDR3 in DNA: TGCGCCAGCGAACAGGGGGCCAGCTCCTATAATTCACCCCTCCACTTT. V usage is TRBV4-1 and J usage is TRBJ1-6, with 9 bases identical to TRBD1. The CDR3 contains 16 residues. Per germline, CDR1 MGHRA and CDR2 YSYEKL. With 8 bases clipped from V and 0 bases from J, the junction kept 5 bases outside the gene matches.

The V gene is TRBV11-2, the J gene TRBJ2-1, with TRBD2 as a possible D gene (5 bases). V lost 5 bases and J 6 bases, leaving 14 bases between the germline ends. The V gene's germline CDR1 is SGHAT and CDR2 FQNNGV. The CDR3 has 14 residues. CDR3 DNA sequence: TGTGCCAGCAGCCAAAGTGCGGGTTTCAATGAGCAGTTCTTC. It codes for CASSQSAGFNEQFF.

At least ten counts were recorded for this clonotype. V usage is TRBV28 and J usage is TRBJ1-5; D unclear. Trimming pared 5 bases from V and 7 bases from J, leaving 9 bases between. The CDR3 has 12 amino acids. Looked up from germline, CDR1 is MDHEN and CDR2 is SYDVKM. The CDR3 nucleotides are TGTGCCAGCAGTGTGGGTTACCAGCCCCAGCATTTT. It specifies CASSVGYQPQHF.

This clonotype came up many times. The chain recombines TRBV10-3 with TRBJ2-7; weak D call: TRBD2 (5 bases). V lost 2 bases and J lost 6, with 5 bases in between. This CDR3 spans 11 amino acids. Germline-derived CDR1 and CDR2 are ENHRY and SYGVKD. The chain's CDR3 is CAISETSEQYF. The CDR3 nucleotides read TGTGCCATCAGTGAGACTAGCGAGCAGTACTTC.

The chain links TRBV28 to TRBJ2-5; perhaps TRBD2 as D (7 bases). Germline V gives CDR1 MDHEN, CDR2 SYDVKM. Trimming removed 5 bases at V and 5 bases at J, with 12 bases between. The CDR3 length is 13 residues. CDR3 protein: CASSKQGGETQYF. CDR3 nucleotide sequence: TGTGCCAGCAGTAAACAGGGAGGGGAGACCCAGTACTTC.

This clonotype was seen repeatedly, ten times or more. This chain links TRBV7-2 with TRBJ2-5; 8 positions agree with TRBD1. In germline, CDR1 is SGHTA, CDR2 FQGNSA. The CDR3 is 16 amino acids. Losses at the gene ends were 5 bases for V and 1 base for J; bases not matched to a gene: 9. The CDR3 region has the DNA TGTGCCAGCAGCCCCTGGACAGGGCTGGGCCAAGAGACCCAGTACTTC. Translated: CASSPWTGLGQETQYF.

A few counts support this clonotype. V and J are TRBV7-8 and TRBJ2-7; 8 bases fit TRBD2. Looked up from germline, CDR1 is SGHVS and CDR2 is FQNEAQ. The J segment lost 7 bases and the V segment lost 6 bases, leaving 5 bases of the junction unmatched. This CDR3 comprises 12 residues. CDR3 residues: CASRGRGGEQYF. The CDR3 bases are TGTGCCAGCAGGGGACGGGGGGGGGAGCAGTACTTC. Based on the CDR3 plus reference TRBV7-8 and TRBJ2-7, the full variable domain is GAGVSQSPRYKVAKRGQDVALRCDPISGHVSLFWYQQALGQGPEFLTYFQNEAQLDKSGLPSDRFFAERPEGSVSTLKIQRTQQEDSAVYLCASRGRGGEQYFGPGTRLTVT.

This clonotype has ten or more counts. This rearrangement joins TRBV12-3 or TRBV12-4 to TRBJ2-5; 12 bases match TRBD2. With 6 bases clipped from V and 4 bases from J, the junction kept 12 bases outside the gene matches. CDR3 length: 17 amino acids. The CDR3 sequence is CASSPHTSGRLLETQYF. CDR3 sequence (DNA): TGTGCCAGCAGCCCCCACACTAGCGGGAGGTTATTAGAGACCCAGTACTTC.

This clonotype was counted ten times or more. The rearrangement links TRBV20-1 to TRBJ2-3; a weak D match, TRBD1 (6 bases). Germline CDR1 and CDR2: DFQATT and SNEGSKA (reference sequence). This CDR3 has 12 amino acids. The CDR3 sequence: CSRGGSTDTQYF. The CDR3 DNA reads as TGCAGCAGAGGGGGTAGCACAGATACGCAGTATTTT.

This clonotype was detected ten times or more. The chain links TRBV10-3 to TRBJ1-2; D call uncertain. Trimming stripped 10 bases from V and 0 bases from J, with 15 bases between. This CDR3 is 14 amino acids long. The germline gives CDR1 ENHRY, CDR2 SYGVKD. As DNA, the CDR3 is TGTGCCACCCGCCTTGACGGAGCTAACTATGGCTACACCTTC. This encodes CATRLDGANYGYTF.

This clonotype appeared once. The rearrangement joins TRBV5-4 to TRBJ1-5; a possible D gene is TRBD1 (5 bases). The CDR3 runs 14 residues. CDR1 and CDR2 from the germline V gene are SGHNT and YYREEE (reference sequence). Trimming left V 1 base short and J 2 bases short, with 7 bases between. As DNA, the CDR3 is TGTGCCAGCAGCTTGTCGGGGGGCAATCAGCCCCAGCATTTT. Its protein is CASSLSGGNQPQHF. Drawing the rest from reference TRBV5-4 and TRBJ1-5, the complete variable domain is ETGVTQSPTHLIKTRGQQVTLRCSSQSGHNTVSWYQQALGQGPQFIFQYYREEENGRGNFPPRFSGLQFPNYSSELNVNALELDDSALYLCASSLSGGNQPQHFGDGTRLSIL.

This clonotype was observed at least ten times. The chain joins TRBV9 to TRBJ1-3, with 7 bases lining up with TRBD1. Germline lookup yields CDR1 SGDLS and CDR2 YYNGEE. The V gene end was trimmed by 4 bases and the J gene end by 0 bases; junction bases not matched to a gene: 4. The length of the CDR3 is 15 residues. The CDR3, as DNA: TGTGCCAGCAGCCCGGACAGGCTCTCTGGAAACACCATATATTTT. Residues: CASSPDRLSGNTIYF.

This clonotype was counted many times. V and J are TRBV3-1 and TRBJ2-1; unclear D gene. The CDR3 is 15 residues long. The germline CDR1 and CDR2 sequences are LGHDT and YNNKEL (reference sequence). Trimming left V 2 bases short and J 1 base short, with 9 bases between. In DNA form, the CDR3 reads TGTGCCAGCAGCCAACGGGTCTTGTCCTACAATGAGCAGTTCTTC. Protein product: CASSQRVLSYNEQFF.

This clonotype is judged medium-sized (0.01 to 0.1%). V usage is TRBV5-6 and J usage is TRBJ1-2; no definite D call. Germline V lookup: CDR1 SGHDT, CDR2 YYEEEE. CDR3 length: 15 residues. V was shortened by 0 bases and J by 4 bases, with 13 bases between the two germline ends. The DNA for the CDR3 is TGTGCCAGCAGCTTGGGCGTTCTGGCAGGCTATGGCTACACCTTC. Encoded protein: CASSLGVLAGYGYTF.

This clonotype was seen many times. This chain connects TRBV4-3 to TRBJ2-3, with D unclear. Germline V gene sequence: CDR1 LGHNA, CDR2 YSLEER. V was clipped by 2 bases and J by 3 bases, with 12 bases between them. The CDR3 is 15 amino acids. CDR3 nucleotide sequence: TGCGCCAGCAGCCAATTTCCCCAGGATACAGATACGCAGTATTTT. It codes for CASSQFPQDTDTQYF.

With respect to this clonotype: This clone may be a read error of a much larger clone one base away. CDR3 DNA: TGTGGCAGCAGTGCTACAGTCTACGAGCAGTACTTC. The encoded protein is CGSSATVYEQYF. This chain uses TRBV2 with TRBJ2-7; D call uncertain. CDR1 is SNHLY, CDR2 FYNNEI, per germline. This CDR3 spans 12 amino acids.

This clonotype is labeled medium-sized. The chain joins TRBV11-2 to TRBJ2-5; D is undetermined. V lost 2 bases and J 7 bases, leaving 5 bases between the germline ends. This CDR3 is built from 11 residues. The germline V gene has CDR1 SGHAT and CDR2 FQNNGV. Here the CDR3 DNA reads TGTGCCAGCAGCTTAACAGTGACCCAGTACTTC. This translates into CASSLTVTQYF.

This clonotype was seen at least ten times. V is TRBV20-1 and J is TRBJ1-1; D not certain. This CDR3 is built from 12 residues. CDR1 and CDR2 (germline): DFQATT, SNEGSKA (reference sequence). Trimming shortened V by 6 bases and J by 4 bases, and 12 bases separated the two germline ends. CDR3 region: CSAKGRSTEAFF. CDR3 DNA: TGCAGTGCCAAGGGTAGGAGCACTGAAGCTTTCTTT.

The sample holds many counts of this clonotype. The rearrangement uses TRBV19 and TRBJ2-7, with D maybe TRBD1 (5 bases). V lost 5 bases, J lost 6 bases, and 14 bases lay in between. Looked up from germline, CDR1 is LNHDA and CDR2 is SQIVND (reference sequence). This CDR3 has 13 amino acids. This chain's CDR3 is CASSSDQRGEQYF. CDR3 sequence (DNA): TGTGCCAGTAGTTCCGACCAAAGGGGCGAGCAGTACTTC.

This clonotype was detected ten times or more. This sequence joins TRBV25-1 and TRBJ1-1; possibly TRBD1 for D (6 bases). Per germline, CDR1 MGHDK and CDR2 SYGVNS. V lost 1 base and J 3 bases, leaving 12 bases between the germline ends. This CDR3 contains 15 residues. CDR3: CASSEWGARDTEAFF. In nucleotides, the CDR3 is TGTGCCAGCAGTGAATGGGGGGCGCGGGACACTGAAGCTTTCTTT.

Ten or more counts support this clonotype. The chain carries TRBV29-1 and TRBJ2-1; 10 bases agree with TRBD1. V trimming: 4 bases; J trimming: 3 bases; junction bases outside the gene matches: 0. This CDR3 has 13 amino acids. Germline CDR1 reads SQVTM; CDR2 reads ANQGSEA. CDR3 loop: CSVGTGGYNEQFF. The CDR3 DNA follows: TGCAGCGTTGGGACAGGGGGCTACAATGAGCAGTTCTTC.

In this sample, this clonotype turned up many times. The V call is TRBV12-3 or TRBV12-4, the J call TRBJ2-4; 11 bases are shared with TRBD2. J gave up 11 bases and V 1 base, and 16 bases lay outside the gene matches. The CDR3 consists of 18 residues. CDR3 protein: CASSLDLGSTSGSLVQYF. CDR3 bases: TGTGCCAGCAGTTTAGATTTGGGGTCTACTAGCGGGAGTTTGGTTCAGTACTTC.

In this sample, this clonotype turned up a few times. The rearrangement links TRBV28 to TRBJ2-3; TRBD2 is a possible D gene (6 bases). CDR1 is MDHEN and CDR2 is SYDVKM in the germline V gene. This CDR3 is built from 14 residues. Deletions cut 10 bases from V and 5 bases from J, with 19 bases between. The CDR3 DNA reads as TGTGCCATGAGCCGTCGGCCGGGAGAAGATACGCAGTATTTT. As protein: CAMSRRPGEDTQYF.

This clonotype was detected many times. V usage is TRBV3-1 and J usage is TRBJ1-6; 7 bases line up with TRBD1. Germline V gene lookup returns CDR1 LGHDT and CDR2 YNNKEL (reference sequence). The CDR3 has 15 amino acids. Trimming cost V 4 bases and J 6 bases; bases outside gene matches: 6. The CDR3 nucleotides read TGTGCCAGCAGCCCCCCGGGACAGATTAATTCACCCCTCCACTTT. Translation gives CASSPPGQINSPLHF.